The clone carrying this TCR beta chain has just one count. These data come from a study of T cell changes during pregnancy in multiple sclerosis. Germline V CDR1 and CDR2: MGHRA, YSYEKL. Trimming took 8 bases from V and 8 from J; bases not matched to a gene: 3. The CDR3 loop spans 12 amino acids. TCRdb's copy holds only in-frame clones and misses some; the assay was immunoSEQ multiplex PCR. The sample holds more than 55,000 clones, 80% to 95% seen once. V gene TRBV4-1 combines with J gene TRBJ2-3, with 11 positions matching TRBD2. The starting material was peripheral blood, obtained in the first trimester of pregnancy. The origin of this receptor is a female donor with multiple sclerosis, enrolled in a pregnancy study. CDR3 nucleotide sequence: TGCGCCAGCGCTAGCGGGGGGCGTACGCAGTATTTT. Protein sequence: CASASGGRTQYF.